Below are 9 T cell receptor beta chains sequenced from a single sample in a study of T cell responses to AZD1222 COVID-19 vaccine. Profiled with immunoSEQ multiplex PCR; TCRdb holds only in-frame clones, not every one. The data hold around 30,000 clones, with about 93% observed a single time. The sample in question was peripheral blood, obtained on day 0 of AZD1222 vaccination. The receptors were sampled from an adult in good health.

V gene TRBV27 combines with J gene TRBJ2-1; D is unresolved. Germline V gene lookup returns CDR1 MNHEY and CDR2 SMNVEV (reference sequence). The length of the CDR3 is 15 residues. V lost 4 bases and J 3 bases, leaving 13 bases between the germline ends. The CDR3 spells CASSSGPSIYNEQFF. CDR3 coding DNA: TGTGCCAGCAGTTCCGGGCCGTCTATCTACAATGAGCAGTTCTTC.

The rearrangement links TRBV19 to TRBJ1-6; 9 nucleotides line up with TRBD1. The CDR3 is 17 residues long. The V gene's germline CDR1 is LNHDA and CDR2 SQIVND (reference sequence). V shed 4 bases and J 2 bases; nucleotides not matched to a gene: 6. The CDR3 DNA follows: TGTGCCAGTAGTAAAAGGACAGGGGACGCCTATAATTCACCCCTCCACTTT. Its translation is CASSKRTGDAYNSPLHF. The full variable domain, completed using reference TRBV19 and TRBJ1-6, is DGGITQSPKYLFRKEGQNVTLSCEQNLNHDAMYWYRQDPGQGLRLIYYSQIVNDFQKGDIAEGYSVSREKKESFPLTVTSAQKNPTAFYLCASSKRTGDAYNSPLHFGNGTRLTVT.

The chain recombines TRBV6-1 with TRBJ2-1, with 9 bases aligning to TRBD2. The germline V gene has CDR1 MNHNS and CDR2 SASEGT. Unmatched junction bases numbered 3, after V lost 3 bases and J lost 3 bases. This CDR3 spans 15 amino acids. The CDR3 nucleotides read TGTGCCAGCAGTGATAGCGGGGGTTTCTACAATGAGCAGTTCTTC. Translation: CASSDSGGFYNEQFF.

V and J are TRBV2 and TRBJ1-1, with 12 nucleotides matching TRBD1. V was pared by 7 bases and J by 3 bases, with 12 bases of the junction left unmatched. Looked up from germline, CDR1 is SNHLY and CDR2 is FYNNEI. CDR3 length: 17 residues. The CDR3 nucleotides are TGTGCCAGCAATGACTTCCGGGACAGGGGGCTGTACACTGAAGCTTTCTTT. Protein product: CASNDFRDRGLYTEAFF.

The genes are TRBV7-2 and TRBJ2-7; TRBD2 aligns across 7 bases. There are 13 residues in the CDR3. Germline CDR1 and CDR2: SGHTA and FQGNSA. V gave up 3 bases and J gave up 3 bases; unmatched junction bases: 2. CDR3 sequence reads: CASSFGGSYEQYF. The DNA of the CDR3 is TGTGCCAGCAGCTTCGGCGGGAGCTACGAGCAGTACTTC.

V gene TRBV13 combines with J gene TRBJ1-1; a weak D match, TRBD1 (5 bases). Per the germline V gene, CDR1 is PRHDT and CDR2 is FYEKMQ (reference sequence). The CDR3 consists of 15 residues. V was clipped by 5 bases and J by 0 bases, with 13 bases between them. CDR3 in amino acids: CASSLPTDMNTEAFF. Written as DNA, the CDR3 is TGTGCCAGCAGCCTACCGACAGACATGAACACTGAAGCTTTCTTT.

This chain joins TRBV7-2 and TRBJ1-1, with TRBD1 as a possible D gene (5 bases). Trimming cost V 5 bases and J 8 bases, with 18 bases left between them. The CDR3 loop spans 14 amino acids. Germline assignment: CDR1 SGHTA and CDR2 FQGNSA. The CDR3 DNA is TGTGCCAGCAGCCAAACCAGGGACGGAGCGGAAGCTTTCTTT. Its protein is CASSQTRDGAEAFF.

The J gene is TRBJ1-1, the V gene TRBV7-6; D not resolved. The CDR3 sequence is 15 residues long. V gave up 2 bases and J gave up 3 bases, with 13 bases separating them. In germline, CDR1 is SGHVS, CDR2 FNYEAQ. CDR3 sequence reads: CASSLQKGTYTEAFF. As DNA, the CDR3 is TGTGCCAGCAGCTTACAGAAGGGCACGTACACTGAAGCTTTCTTT.

The V call is TRBV2, the J call TRBJ2-7; TRBD1 matches 7 bases. Germline values: CDR1 SNHLY, CDR2 FYNNEI. Trimming took 1 base from V and 0 from J; bases not matched to a gene: 6. The CDR3 runs 16 residues. The CDR3 coding sequence is TGTGCCAGCAGTGAAGTTTGGGGACAGAGCTCCTACGAGCAGTACTTC. Its protein product is CASSEVWGQSSYEQYF.